Given below is one T cell receptor beta chain in context. Researchers took RNA transcripts and amplified the TCR beta CDR3 regions from them. Primed by the HTBI set, a first-round RT-PCR was run on the TCR CDR3. TCRdb called the multiplex PCR reads again in MiXCR, with one record for every CDR3 protein. The repertoire holds some 720,000 distinct CDR3 sequences, with about 16% as singletons. The data were taken from a study of T cells in Graves' hyperthyroidism and ophthalmopathy. At the level of the study: Peripheral blood draws took place at initial diagnosis, ahead of any treatment.

The CDR3 has 15 residues. The germline gives CDR1 LGHNA, CDR2 YNFKEQ. The V and J ends lost 4 bases and 2 bases respectively, with 14 bases between them. The sequence was collected from a man aged 18 to 35 with Graves' hyperthyroidism. The rearrangement uses TRBV4-2 and TRBJ1-2; D gene ambiguous. The specimen sequenced was blood. Here the CDR3 reads CASSPEWVSNYGYTF. The DNA of the CDR3 is TGTGCCAGCAGCCCCGAGTGGGTGAGCAACTATGGCTACACCTTC.